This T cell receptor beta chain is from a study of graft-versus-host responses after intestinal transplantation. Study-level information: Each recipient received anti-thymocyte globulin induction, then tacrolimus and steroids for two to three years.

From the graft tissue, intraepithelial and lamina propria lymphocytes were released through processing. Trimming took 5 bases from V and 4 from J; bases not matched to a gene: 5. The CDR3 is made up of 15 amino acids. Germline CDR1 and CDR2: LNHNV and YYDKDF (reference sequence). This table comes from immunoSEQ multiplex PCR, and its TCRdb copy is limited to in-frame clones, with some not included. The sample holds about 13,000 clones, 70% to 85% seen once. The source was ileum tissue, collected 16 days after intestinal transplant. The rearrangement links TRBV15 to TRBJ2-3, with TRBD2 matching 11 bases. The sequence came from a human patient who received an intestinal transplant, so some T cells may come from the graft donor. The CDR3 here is CATSDSGRAADTQYF. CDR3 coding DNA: TGTGCCACCAGCGATAGCGGGAGGGCGGCAGATACGCAGTATTTT.